The rows below give T cell receptor beta chains drawn from one sample of a study of response to subunit inactivated influenza vaccine. TCRdb redid the calling of the RT-PCR reads with MiXCR, one entry per CDR3 protein. This sample carries fewer than 600,000 distinct CDR3 sequences, roughly 7.9% of them seen once, and the ten largest clones take around 13%. The material sequenced was PBMCs from blood, taken about 23 months after vaccination. All receptors derive from a man aged 50 to 75 who received an inactivated influenza vaccine. CDR3s include the opening cysteine and the closing phenylalanine or tryptophan. A D gene is named only where the DNA matches it firmly. Clone size is given for some rows only: seen once, a few or many times, or a class if the clone is expanded.

J: TRBJ2-3
size: many
V: TRBV7-2
D: -
CDR3: CASSNRWGGGDTQYF
DNA: TGTGCCAGCAGCAACCGGTGGGGGGGCGGGGATACGCAGTATTTT

J: TRBJ2-7
size: few
V: TRBV10-3
D: -
CDR3: CAISDPDARYEQYF
DNA: TGTGCCATCAGTGATCCCGACGCCAGGTACGAGCAGTACTTC

J: TRBJ2-7
size: few
V: TRBV5-5
D: -
CDR3: CASSPAGSWEQYF
DNA: TGTGCCAGCAGCCCAGCCGGGAGTTGGGAGCAGTACTTC

J: TRBJ1-2
size: many
V: TRBV5-1
D: -
CDR3: CASSLDPISYGYTF
DNA: TGCGCCAGCAGCTTGGATCCTATTTCGTATGGCTACACCTTC

J: TRBJ2-5
size: -
V: TRBV3-1
D: -
CDR3: CASSRDLKTQYF
DNA: TGTGCCAGCAGCCGAGATTTGAAGACCCAGTACTTC

J: TRBJ2-3
size: many
V: TRBV11-2
D: -
CDR3: CASSLSRQSRGDTQYF
DNA: TGTGCCAGCAGCTTATCCAGGCAGAGCCGGGGAGATACGCAGTATTTT

J: TRBJ2-1
size: few
V: TRBV20-1
D: -
CDR3: CSAKGDEQFF
DNA: TGCAGTGCCAAAGGGGACGAGCAGTTCTTC

J: TRBJ2-1
size: many
V: TRBV18
D: -
CDR3: CASSAGTSNEQFF
DNA: TGTGCCAGCTCCGCCGGGACAAGCAATGAGCAGTTCTTC

J: TRBJ2-5
size: many
V: TRBV5-1
D: TRBD1
CDR3: CASSLTGELAIQETQYF
DNA: TGCGCCAGCAGCTTGACAGGGGAATTGGCGATCCAAGAGACCCAGTACTTC

J: TRBJ2-7
size: -
V: TRBV10-3
D: TRBD2
CDR3: CAISEPMGLAGTAYEQYF
DNA: TGTGCCATCAGTGAGCCAATGGGACTAGCGGGGACCGCCTACGAGCAGTACTTC

J: TRBJ1-1
size: many
V: TRBV6-2/TRBV6-3
D: -
CDR3: CASSYDVWDTEAFF
DNA: TGTGCCAGCAGTTACGATGTGTGGGACACTGAAGCTTTCTTT

J: TRBJ1-5
size: many
V: TRBV28
D: -
CDR3: CASSLVGNSNQPQHF
DNA: TGTGCCAGCAGTTTAGTAGGAAATAGCAATCAGCCCCAGCATTTT

J: TRBJ2-5
size: few
V: TRBV2
D: -
CDR3: CASSEVEGQETQYF
DNA: TGTGCCAGCAGTGAGGTCGAGGGGCAGGAGACCCAGTACTTC

J: TRBJ2-1
size: many
V: TRBV5-1
D: -
CDR3: CASRGETYNEQFF
DNA: TGCGCCAGCAGAGGAGAGACCTACAATGAGCAGTTCTTC

J: TRBJ2-7
size: -
V: TRBV15
D: -
CDR3: CATSRGGPLGEQYF
DNA: TGTGCCACCAGCAGAGGTGGACCGCTCGGCGAGCAGTACTTC

J: TRBJ2-5
size: few
V: TRBV6-1
D: -
CDR3: CASSRLGGRETQYF
DNA: TGTGCCAGCAGCCGTTTAGGGGGGAGAGAGACCCAGTACTTC

J: TRBJ1-2
size: -
V: TRBV20-1
D: TRBD1
CDR3: CSADQGAQSYGYTF
DNA: TGCAGTGCAGATCAGGGGGCGCAATCCTATGGCTACACCTTC

J: TRBJ2-1
size: many
V: TRBV5-1
D: -
CDR3: CASSRDAANNEQFF
DNA: TGCGCCAGCAGCCGGGACGCAGCGAACAATGAGCAGTTCTTC